These 30 T cell receptor beta chains came from one sample sequenced in a study of blood T cell repertoires in COVID-19. Sequencing was performed with immunoSEQ multiplex PCR; in TCRdb, only in-frame clones are kept and a portion is missing. The sample has some 250,000 clones, about nine tenths seen once. Sequencing was done on a sample of PBMCs or T cells enriched from blood (not recorded which). All receptors derive from a human donor in a cohort exposed to, infected with or recovered from COVID-19 (not recorded which). The donor label of this sample is uncertain.

Worth noting for this clone: Other nucleotide sequences in the sample specify the same CDR3. This chain uses TRBV3-1 (or the pseudogene TRBV3-2) with TRBJ1-1; 7 bases are a match to TRBD1. In germline, CDR1 is LGHDT, CDR2 YNNKEL (reference sequence). The CDR3 contains 14 residues. J was trimmed by 5 bases and V by 0 bases; bases with no gene match: 3. In DNA form, the CDR3 reads TGTGCCAGCAGCCAAGATGGCAGGGGGACTGAAGCTTTCTTT. This sequence encodes CASSQDGRGTEAFF.

This CDR3 is CAWSSEMTRVIYEQYF. The CDR3 region has the DNA TGTGCCTGGAGTTCCGAGATGACCAGGGTCATCTACGAGCAGTACTTC. The chain joins TRBV30 to TRBJ2-7, with a weak D call TRBD1 (5 bases). Trimming shortened V by 2 bases and J by 3 bases, and 20 bases separated the two germline ends. Germline V gene lookup returns CDR1 GTSNPN and CDR2 SVGIG (reference sequence). CDR3 length: 16 amino acids.

The CDR3 DNA reads TGTGCCAGTAGTATACAGGGGTTGAACACTGAAGCTTTCTTT. It encodes CASSIQGLNTEAFF. The chain links TRBV19 to TRBJ1-1, with D possibly TRBD1 on 6 matching bases. V was pared by 2 bases and J by 0 bases, with 7 bases between. This CDR3 is built from 14 residues. Germline assignment: CDR1 LNHDA and CDR2 SQIVND (reference sequence).

The CDR3 is CSASDRSNEKLFF. The CDR3 DNA follows: TGCAGTGCTAGTGACAGGTCTAATGAAAAACTGTTTTTT. The chain combines TRBV20-1 with TRBJ1-4; tentatively, D is TRBD1 (6 bases). Germline-derived CDR1 and CDR2 are DFQATT and SNEGSKA (reference sequence). This CDR3 is 13 amino acids long. Trimming removed 3 bases from V and 3 bases from J, with 8 bases in between.

This clone appeared a single time. The CDR3 protein is CASTVGLTDTQYF. The CDR3 nucleotides read TGTGCCAGCACCGTGGGCCTCACAGATACGCAGTATTTT. This rearrangement joins TRBV2 to TRBJ2-3; D not resolved. V was trimmed by 7 bases and J by 2 bases, leaving 10 bases between them. CDR1 and CDR2 (germline): SNHLY, FYNNEI. The CDR3 is 13 residues long.

This chain joins TRBV9 and TRBJ2-1; D gene uncertain. This CDR3 is 17 amino acids long. V shed 1 base and J shed 0 bases, with 14 bases lying between them. Germline-derived CDR1 and CDR2 are SGDLS and YYNGEE. In nucleotides, the CDR3 is TGTGCCAGCAGCGTACGCCAAGCCCGAAACTCCTACAATGAGCAGTTCTTC. Translated, it gives CASSVRQARNSYNEQFF.

The V call is TRBV12-3 or TRBV12-4, the J call TRBJ2-3; tentatively, D is TRBD1 (6 bases). Between the trimmed V and J ends, which lost 5 bases and 4 bases, there was a span of 10 bases. The CDR3 has 13 residues. The CDR3 here is CASSGGEADTQYF. CDR3 sequence (DNA): TGTGCCAGCAGTGGGGGCGAGGCAGATACGCAGTATTTT.

The chain is built from TRBV24-1 and TRBJ2-2; 9 nucleotides agree with TRBD2. This CDR3 region has 13 residues. V shed 9 bases and J 4 bases; nucleotides not matched to a gene: 2. Germline CDR1 and CDR2: KGHDR and SFDVKD. The CDR3 sequence: CATRRGGTGELFF. The CDR3 DNA reads TGTGCCACCCGGCGGGGGGGCACCGGGGAGCTGTTTTTT.

V gene TRBV5-6 combines with J gene TRBJ1-2; tentatively, D is TRBD1 (5 bases). CDR3 size: 13 residues. Germline V gene data show CDR1 as SGHDT and CDR2 as YYEEEE. V was cut by 0 bases and J by 7 bases, with 10 bases left in between. The CDR3 here is CASSLERGAGYTF. The DNA for the CDR3 is TGTGCCAGCAGCTTGGAAAGGGGCGCTGGCTACACCTTC.

The chain employs TRBV6-2 or TRBV6-3 and TRBJ2-3; 9 bases map to TRBD1. V lost 6 bases and J lost 4; bases outside the gene matches: 8. The CDR3 loop spans 15 amino acids. Germline V lookup: CDR1 MNHEY, CDR2 SVGEGT. In nucleotides, the CDR3 is TGTGCCAGCAGCGCGCCGGGACAGGGACCAGATACGCAGTATTTT. Protein sequence: CASSAPGQGPDTQYF.

This rearrangement joins TRBV27 to TRBJ1-6; 11 bases fit TRBD1. V dropped 0 bases and J dropped 7; count of bases not matched to a gene: 5. The V gene's germline CDR1 is MNHEY and CDR2 SMNVEV (reference sequence). This CDR3 is 17 amino acids long. The CDR3 DNA is TGTGCCAGCAGTTTATCTGGGACAGGGGGAACGAATTCACCCCTCCACTTT. Protein: CASSLSGTGGTNSPLHF.

The CDR3 bases are TGCGCCAGCAGTGGGTCCGGGCGGGGGACTAATGAAAAACTGTTTTTT. Protein sequence: CASSGSGRGTNEKLFF. The chain recombines TRBV5-1 with TRBJ1-4; tentatively, D is TRBD1 (5 bases). This CDR3 comprises 16 residues. The germline V and J ends were trimmed by 5 bases and 2 bases, with 16 bases remaining between them. The germline CDR1 and CDR2 sequences are SGHRS and YFSETQ.

V and J are TRBV9 and TRBJ1-1; weak D call: TRBD1 (6 bases). The CDR3 length is 14 residues. The V gene's germline CDR1 is SGDLS and CDR2 YYNGEE. V was pared by 4 bases and J by 0 bases, with 10 bases between. CDR3 DNA: TGTGCCAGCAGCCGGACAGTCATGAACACTGAAGCTTTCTTT. This gives the protein CASSRTVMNTEAFF.

The CDR3 DNA reads TGTGCCACCAGATCGGACAGTGGCGAGCAGTACTTC. It codes for CATRSDSGEQYF. V is TRBV24-1 and J is TRBJ2-7, with D possibly TRBD1 on 6 matching bases. The CDR3 is made up of 12 amino acids. Trimming cost V 7 bases and J 6 bases, with 12 bases left between them. Germline V gene data show CDR1 as KGHDR and CDR2 as SFDVKD.

This clone has just one count. The chain links TRBV5-8 to TRBJ1-1; no clear D gene. The length of the CDR3 is 11 residues. Trimming removed 4 bases from V and 11 bases from J, with 12 bases in between. Germline V gives CDR1 SGHTS, CDR2 YDEGEE. In nucleotides, the CDR3 is TGTGCCAGCAGCCGGACTTCCAAGGCTTTCTTT. Translating it yields CASSRTSKAFF.

V gene TRBV9 combines with J gene TRBJ1-3; tentatively, D is TRBD1 (6 bases). This CDR3 contains 16 residues. Germline lookup yields CDR1 SGDLS and CDR2 YYNGEE. V gave up 0 bases and J gave up 2 bases, with 12 bases separating them. CDR3 in amino acids: CASSVERQGTGNTIYF. CDR3 coding DNA: TGTGCCAGCAGCGTAGAGCGGCAGGGGACTGGAAACACCATATATTTT.

The chain employs TRBV4-3 and TRBJ1-3, with 7 bases identical to TRBD1. CDR1 and CDR2 from the germline V gene are LGHNA and YSLEER. After removal of 3 bases from V and 4 bases from J, the junction contained 6 bases not matched to a gene. This CDR3 has 15 residues. CDR3 coding DNA: TGCGCCAGCAGCCACCAGGGACAGTTCGGAAACACCATATATTTT. Residues: CASSHQGQFGNTIYF.

The chain has TRBV7-9 and TRBJ2-1; 8 bases are shared with TRBD2. This CDR3 contains 17 residues. V lost 5 bases, J lost 0 bases, and 9 bases stayed unmatched. Germline V gives CDR1 SEHNR, CDR2 FQNEAQ (reference sequence). The CDR3 sequence: CASSPGASGPSYNEQFF. Here the CDR3 DNA reads TGTGCCAGCAGCCCCGGGGCTAGCGGGCCCTCCTACAATGAGCAGTTCTTC. The full variable domain, completed using reference TRBV7-9 and TRBJ2-1, is DTGVSQNPRHKITKRGQNVTFRCDPISEHNRLYWYRQTLGQGPEFLTYFQNEAQLEKSRLLSDRFSAERPKGSFSTLEIQRTEQGDSAMYLCASSPGASGPSYNEQFFGPGTRLTVL.

This chain links TRBV7-2 with TRBJ1-5; perhaps TRBD1 as D (6 bases). In germline, CDR1 is SGHTA, CDR2 FQGNSA. V lost 2 bases, J lost 3 bases, and 8 bases lay in between. The CDR3 has 14 residues. CDR3 bases: TGTGCCAGCAGCTTAAGACAGGTCAATCAGCCCCAGCATTTT. Its protein is CASSLRQVNQPQHF.

The V and J genes are TRBV19 and TRBJ2-5, with 7 bases aligning to TRBD2. The CDR3 covers 14 residues. J was trimmed by 3 bases and V by 3 bases; bases with no gene match: 4. The germline CDR1 and CDR2 sequences are LNHDA and SQIVND (reference sequence). The CDR3 here is CASSMGSGEETQYF. In DNA, the CDR3 is TGTGCCAGTAGTATGGGGAGCGGGGAAGAGACCCAGTACTTC.

The chain links TRBV9 to TRBJ2-7, with a weak D call TRBD2 (6 bases). This CDR3 spans 18 amino acids. The V gene's germline CDR1 is SGDLS and CDR2 YYNGEE. V dropped 4 bases and J dropped 2 bases, with 25 bases sitting between them. The CDR3 DNA reads as TGTGCCAGCAGCCCCGATCCTCTTCGATTCCGGGGGACCTACGAGCAGTACTTC. Encoded protein: CASSPDPLRFRGTYEQYF.

The rearrangement links TRBV4-2 to TRBJ1-2, with TRBD1 identical over 10 bases. Trimming took 4 bases from V and 3 from J; bases not matched to a gene: 11. Germline V lookup: CDR1 LGHNA, CDR2 YNFKEQ. The CDR3 sequence is 17 residues long. The CDR3 DNA reads TGTGCCAGCAGCCCTCAAGGGACAGGGGATCTTGACTATGGCTACACCTTC. Encoded protein: CASSPQGTGDLDYGYTF.

This clone was counted between two and nine times. The V call is TRBV6-6, the J call TRBJ1-2; 8 nucleotides align to TRBD1. The germline CDR1 and CDR2 sequences are MNHNY and SVGAGI (reference sequence). The CDR3 totals 15 residues. The V segment lost 6 bases and the J segment 2 bases; nucleotides outside the gene matches: 8. This chain's CDR3 is CASRRQGMANYGYTF. The CDR3 coding sequence is TGTGCCAGCAGGCGACAGGGGATGGCCAACTATGGCTACACCTTC.

This clone was counted a single time. This chain links TRBV30 with TRBJ1-1, with D possibly matching TRBD1 (5 bases). There are 13 residues in the CDR3. CDR1 and CDR2 (germline): GTSNPN, SVGIG (reference sequence). V lost 5 bases and J lost 11, with 21 bases in between. The chain's CDR3 is CAWYGGWGSLAFF. CDR3 nucleotide sequence: TGTGCCTGGTACGGGGGGTGGGGTTCCCTGGCTTTCTTT.

The chain uses TRBV12-3 or TRBV12-4 and TRBJ2-7, with 7 nucleotides matching TRBD1. The CDR3 has 11 residues. V was clipped by 8 bases and J by 4 bases; unmatched bases: 2. DNA of the CDR3: TGTGCCAGCGGGGACAGTTACGAGCAGTACTTC. Amino acids: CASGDSYEQYF.

This clone was observed once. The V gene is TRBV11-1, the J gene TRBJ1-4; D unresolved. This CDR3 is 12 amino acids long. V lost 5 bases and J lost 10, with 11 bases in between. CDR1 SGHAT and CDR2 FQDESV come from the germline V gene (reference sequence). The CDR3: CASSHADGKLFF. The DNA for the CDR3 is TGTGCCAGCAGCCACGCGGATGGAAAACTGTTTTTT.

V and J are TRBV30 and TRBJ1-4; 10 bases align to TRBD1. V lost 7 bases and J lost 8; bases outside the gene matches: 7. CDR3 length: 13 amino acids. The germline gives CDR1 GTSNPN, CDR2 SVGIG (reference sequence). In DNA form, the CDR3 reads TGTGCCTACCGGGACAGGGGCGCGGAAAAACTGTTTTTT. Translating it yields CAYRDRGAEKLFF.

Notes on this clone: The sample has other DNA sequences that encode this CDR3 too. The chain joins TRBV1 to TRBJ2-3; the tabulated D call, TRBD2, remains unverified against the DNA. TRBV1 is labeled a pseudogene. This CDR3 region has 18 residues. This chain's CDR3 is CTSSPPGLAGGSTDTQYF. The CDR3 DNA follows: TGCACCAGCAGCCCACCGGGACTAGCGGGGGGTAGCACAGATACGCAGTATTTT.

The CDR3 DNA reads as TGTGCCAGCAGCTCGGCGGCTGAAGCTTTCTTT. Translating gives CASSSAAEAFF. The chain uses TRBV7-2 and TRBJ1-1; D gene unclear. The germline gives CDR1 SGHTA, CDR2 FQGNSA. This CDR3 has 11 amino acids. V shed 4 bases and J shed 6 bases, with 6 bases lying between them.

Remarks on this clone: In the same sample, other DNA sequences code for this CDR3. The chain employs TRBV2 and TRBJ1-2; maybe TRBD1 (6 bases). The V end lost 2 bases, the J end lost 5 bases, and 6 bases lay between the germline ends. The CDR3 covers 12 residues. Germline V gene lookup returns CDR1 SNHLY and CDR2 FYNNEI. CDR3 DNA: TGTGCCAGCAGTGAACAGGGGTATGGCTACACCTTC. Its protein is CASSEQGYGYTF.